One T cell receptor beta chain is described in this entry. What it recognizes is unknown. The data were obtained in a study of a mutant IDH1 vaccine in newly diagnosed glioma. The CDR3 has 15 amino acids. J lost 1 base, V lost 1 base, and 4 bases had no gene match. CDR1 is LNHDA, CDR2 SQIVND, per germline (reference sequence). Assay used: immunoSEQ multiplex PCR; TCRdb lists only in-frame clones, some missing. The table records about 65,000 clones, 70% to 90% of them present only once. Time point denoted: week 23, last vaccination. Vaccine doses each comprised 300 ug of mutant IDH1 20-mer peptide, with topical imiquimod.

This TCR derives from a man between 25 and 39 years old with glioma. The sample consisted of PBMCs, taken from a glioma patient whose treatment included an IDH1 peptide vaccine. The chain has TRBV19 and TRBJ2-7; TRBD2 matches 7 bases. The CDR3 coding sequence is TGTGCCAGTAGTATAGTTGCGCGGGGGTCCTACGAGCAGTACTTC. As protein: CASSIVARGSYEQYF.